Below, one T cell receptor beta chain is given with its context. The antigen is unknown. Mismatch with germline at one junction end may stem from a read error. TCR beta CDR3 sequences were amplified from RNA transcripts. Using the HTBI primer set, a first-round RT-PCR was run on the TCR CDR3. TCRdb re-derived calls from the multiplex PCR reads in MiXCR, one entry per CDR3 protein. The sample records under 400,000 distinct CDR3 sequences, approximately 16% being singletons. The data derive from a study of T cells in Graves' hyperthyroidism and ophthalmopathy. Study results and limitations: From stable hyperthyroidism, ophthalmopathy was set apart by a 13 V-J model.

CDR1 and CDR2 from the germline V gene are MDHEN and SYDVKM. The CDR3 is 14 amino acids. When ophthalmopathy did not progress within 18 months, Graves' hyperthyroidism was considered stable. Hyperthyroidism in the patients, aged 18 to 65, was newly diagnosed and under 2 months in duration. From more than 9.5 ml of fresh peripheral blood, PBMCs were isolated. The V call is TRBV28, the J call TRBJ1-4; the D is unclear. Source material: blood. This clonotype originated in a man aged 30-40 years with Graves' hyperthyroidism. This CDR3 reads CASSLHRENGKLFF. CDR3 DNA: TGTGCCAGCAGTTTACACCGGGAGAATGGAAAACTGTTTTTT.